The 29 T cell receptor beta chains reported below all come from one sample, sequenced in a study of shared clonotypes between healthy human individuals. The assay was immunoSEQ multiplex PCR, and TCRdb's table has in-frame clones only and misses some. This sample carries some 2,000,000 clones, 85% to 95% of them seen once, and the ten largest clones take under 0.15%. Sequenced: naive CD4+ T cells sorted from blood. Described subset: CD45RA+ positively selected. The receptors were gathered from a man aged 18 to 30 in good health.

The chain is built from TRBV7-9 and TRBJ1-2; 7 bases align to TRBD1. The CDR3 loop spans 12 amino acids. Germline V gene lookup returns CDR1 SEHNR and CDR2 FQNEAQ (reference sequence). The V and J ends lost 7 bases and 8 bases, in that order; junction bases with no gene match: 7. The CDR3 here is CASTGDRVGYTF. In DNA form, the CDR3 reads TGTGCCAGCACCGGAGACAGGGTCGGCTACACCTTC.

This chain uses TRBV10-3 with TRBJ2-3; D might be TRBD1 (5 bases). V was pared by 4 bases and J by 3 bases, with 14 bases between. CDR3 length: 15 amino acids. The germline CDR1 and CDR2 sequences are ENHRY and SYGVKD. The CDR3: CAISAGRGGTDTQYF. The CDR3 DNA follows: TGTGCCATCAGTGCGGGTAGGGGTGGAACAGATACGCAGTATTTT.

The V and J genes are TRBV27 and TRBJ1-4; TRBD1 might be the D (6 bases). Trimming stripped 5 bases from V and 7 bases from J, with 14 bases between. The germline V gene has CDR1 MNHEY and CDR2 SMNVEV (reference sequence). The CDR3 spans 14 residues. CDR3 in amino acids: CASSDSPGVEKLFF. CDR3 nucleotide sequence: TGTGCCAGCAGTGATAGTCCAGGGGTTGAAAAACTGTTTTTT.

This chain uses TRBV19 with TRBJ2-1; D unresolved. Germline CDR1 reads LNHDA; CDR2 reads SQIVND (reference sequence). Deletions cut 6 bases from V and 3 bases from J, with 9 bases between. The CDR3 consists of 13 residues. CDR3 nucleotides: TGTGCCAGTAGGGCAGGTGGCTACAATGAGCAGTTCTTC. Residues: CASRAGGYNEQFF.

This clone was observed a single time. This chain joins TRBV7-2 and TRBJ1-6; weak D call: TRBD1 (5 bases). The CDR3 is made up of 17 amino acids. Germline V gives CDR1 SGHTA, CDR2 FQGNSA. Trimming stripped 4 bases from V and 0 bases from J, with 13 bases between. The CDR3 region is CASSSGRPSSYNSPLHF. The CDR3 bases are TGTGCCAGCAGCTCGGGACGGCCGAGCTCCTATAATTCACCCCTCCACTTT.

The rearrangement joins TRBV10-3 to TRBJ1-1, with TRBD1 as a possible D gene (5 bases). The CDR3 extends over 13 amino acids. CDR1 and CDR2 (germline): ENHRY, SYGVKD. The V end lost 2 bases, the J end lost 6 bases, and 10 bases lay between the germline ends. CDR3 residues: CAISEGGESEAFF. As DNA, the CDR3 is TGTGCCATCAGTGAGGGAGGGGAGTCTGAAGCTTTCTTT.

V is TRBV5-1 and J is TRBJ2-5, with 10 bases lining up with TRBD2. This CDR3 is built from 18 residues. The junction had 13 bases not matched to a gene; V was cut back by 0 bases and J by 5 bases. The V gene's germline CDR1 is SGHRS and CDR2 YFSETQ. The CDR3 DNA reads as TGCGCCAGCAGCTTGGCGCCAAGCGGGGGGGCCTTTGGTGAGACCCAGTACTTC. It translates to CASSLAPSGGAFGETQYF.

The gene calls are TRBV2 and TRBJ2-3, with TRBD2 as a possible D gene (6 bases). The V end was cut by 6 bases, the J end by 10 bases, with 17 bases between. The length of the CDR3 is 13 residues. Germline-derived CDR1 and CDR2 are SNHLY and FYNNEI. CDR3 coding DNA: TGTGCCAGCAGGGTCCTTTCTAGCGCTTCGCAGTATTTT. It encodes CASRVLSSASQYF. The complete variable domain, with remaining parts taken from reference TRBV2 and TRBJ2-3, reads EPEVTQTPSHQVTQMGQEVILRCVPISNHLYFYWYRQILGQKVEFLVSFYNNEISEKSEIFDDQFSVERPDGSNFTLKIRSTKLEDSAMYFCASRVLSSASQYFGPGTRLTVL.

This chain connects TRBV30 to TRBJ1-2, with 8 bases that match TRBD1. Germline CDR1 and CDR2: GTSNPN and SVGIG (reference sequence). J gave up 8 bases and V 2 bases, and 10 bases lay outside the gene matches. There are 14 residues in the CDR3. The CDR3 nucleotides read TGTGCCTGGAGTCGTGACCGGACAGGGAGGGGCTACACCTTC. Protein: CAWSRDRTGRGYTF.

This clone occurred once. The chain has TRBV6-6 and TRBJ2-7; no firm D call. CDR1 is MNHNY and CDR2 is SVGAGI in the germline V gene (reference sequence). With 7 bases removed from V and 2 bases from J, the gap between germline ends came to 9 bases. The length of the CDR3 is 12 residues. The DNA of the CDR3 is TGTGCCAGCACAACGAAGACCTACGAGCAGTACTTC. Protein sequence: CASTTKTYEQYF.

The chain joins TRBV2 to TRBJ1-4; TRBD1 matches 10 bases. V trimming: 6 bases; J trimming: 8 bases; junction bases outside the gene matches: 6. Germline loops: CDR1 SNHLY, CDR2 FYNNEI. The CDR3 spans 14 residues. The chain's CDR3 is CASSDRGPVEKLFF. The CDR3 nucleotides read TGTGCCAGCAGCGACAGGGGGCCGGTGGAAAAACTGTTTTTT.

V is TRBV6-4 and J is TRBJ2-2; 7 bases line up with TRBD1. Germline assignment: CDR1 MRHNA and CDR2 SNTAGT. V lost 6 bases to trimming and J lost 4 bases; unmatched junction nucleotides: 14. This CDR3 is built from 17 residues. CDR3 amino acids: CASSLHETGVGTGELFF. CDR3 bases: TGTGCCAGCAGCCTTCATGAAACAGGGGTGGGCACCGGGGAGCTGTTTTTT.

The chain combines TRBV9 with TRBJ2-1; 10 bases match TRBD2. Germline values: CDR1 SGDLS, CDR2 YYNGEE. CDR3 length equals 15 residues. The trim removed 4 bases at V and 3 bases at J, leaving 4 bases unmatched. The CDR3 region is CASSPGLANYNEQFF. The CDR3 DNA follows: TGTGCCAGCAGCCCGGGACTAGCGAACTACAATGAGCAGTTCTTC. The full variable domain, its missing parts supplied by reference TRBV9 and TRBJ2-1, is DSGVTQTPKHLITATGQRVTLRCSPRSGDLSVYWYQQSLDQGLQFLIQYYNGEERAKGNILERFSAQQFPDLHSELNLSSLELGDSALYFCASSPGLANYNEQFFGPGTRLTVL.

The CDR3 protein is CASSFRGVGGYTF. CDR3 nucleotide sequence: TGTGCCAGCAGCTTTAGGGGGGTTGGTGGCTACACCTTC. The chain combines TRBV7-9 with TRBJ1-2; the D gene is possibly TRBD1 (6 bases). The CDR3 sequence is 13 residues long. Germline V gene data show CDR1 as SEHNR and CDR2 as FQNEAQ (reference sequence). V was trimmed by 3 bases and J by 7 bases, leaving 12 bases between them. The complete variable domain, with remaining parts taken from reference TRBV7-9 and TRBJ1-2, reads DTGVSQNPRHKITKRGQNVTFRCDPISEHNRLYWYRQTLGQGPEFLTYFQNEAQLEKSRLLSDRFSAERPKGSFSTLEIQRTEQGDSAMYLCASSFRGVGGYTFGSGTRLTVV.

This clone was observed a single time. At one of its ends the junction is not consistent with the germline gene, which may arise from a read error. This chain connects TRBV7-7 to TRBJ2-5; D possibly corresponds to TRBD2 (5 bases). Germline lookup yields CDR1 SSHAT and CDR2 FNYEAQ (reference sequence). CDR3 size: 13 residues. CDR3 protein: CASSLANVETQYF. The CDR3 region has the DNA TGTGCTAGCAGCTTAGCGAACGTAGAGACCCAGTACTTC. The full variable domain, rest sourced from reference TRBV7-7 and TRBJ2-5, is GAGVSQSPRYKVTKRGQDVTLRCDPISSHATLYWYQQALGQGPEFLTYFNYEAQPDKSGLPSDRFSAERPEGSISTLTIQRTEQRDSAMYRCASSLANVETQYFGPGTRLLVL.

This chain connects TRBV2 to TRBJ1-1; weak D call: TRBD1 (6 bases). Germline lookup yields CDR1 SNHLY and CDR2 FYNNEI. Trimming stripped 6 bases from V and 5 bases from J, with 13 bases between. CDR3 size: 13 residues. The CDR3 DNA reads TGTGCCAGCAGGGATACAGGGCCAACTGAAGCTTTCTTT. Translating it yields CASRDTGPTEAFF.

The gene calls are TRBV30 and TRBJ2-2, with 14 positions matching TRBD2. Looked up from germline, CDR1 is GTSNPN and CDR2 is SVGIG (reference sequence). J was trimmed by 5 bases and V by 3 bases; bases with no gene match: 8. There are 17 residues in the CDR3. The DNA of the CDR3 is TGTGCCTGGAGCGGACTAGCGGGGGGACTGCCTACCGGGGAGCTGTTTTTT. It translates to CAWSGLAGGLPTGELFF.

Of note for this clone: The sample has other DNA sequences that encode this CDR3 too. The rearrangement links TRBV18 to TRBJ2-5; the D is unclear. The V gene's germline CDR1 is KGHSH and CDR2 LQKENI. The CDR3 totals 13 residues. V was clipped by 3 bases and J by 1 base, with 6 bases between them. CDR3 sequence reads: CASSPGTQETQYF. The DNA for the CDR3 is TGTGCCAGCTCACCGGGCACCCAAGAGACCCAGTACTTC.

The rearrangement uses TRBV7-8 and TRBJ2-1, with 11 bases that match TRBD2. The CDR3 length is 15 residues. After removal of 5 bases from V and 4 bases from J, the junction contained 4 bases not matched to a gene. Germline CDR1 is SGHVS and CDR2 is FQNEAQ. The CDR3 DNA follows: TGTGCCAGCAGCCCCTTAGCGGGGGGGTACAATGAGCAGTTCTTC. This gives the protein CASSPLAGGYNEQFF.

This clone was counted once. CDR3 DNA: TGTGCCAGCAGTTTAGGCAGTCCTAGCAATCAGCCCCAGCATTTT. It specifies CASSLGSPSNQPQHF. This chain uses TRBV28 with TRBJ1-5, with no clear D. The CDR3 covers 15 residues. The V end was cut by 2 bases, the J end by 0 bases, with 8 bases between. In germline, CDR1 is MDHEN, CDR2 SYDVKM. Full variable domain (outside the CDR3, taken from reference TRBV28 and TRBJ1-5): DVKVTQSSRYLVKRTGEKVFLECVQDMDHENMFWYRQDPGLGLRLIYFSYDVKMKEKGDIPEGYSVSREKKERFSLILESASTNQTSMYLCASSLGSPSNQPQHFGDGTRLSIL.

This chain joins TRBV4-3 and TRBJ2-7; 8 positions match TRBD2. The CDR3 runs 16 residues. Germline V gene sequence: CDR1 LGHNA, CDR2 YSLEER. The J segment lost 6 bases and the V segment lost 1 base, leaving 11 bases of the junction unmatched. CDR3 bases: TGCGCCAGCAGCCAAGTTGTAACTAGCGGCCTGTTCGAGCAGTACTTC. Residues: CASSQVVTSGLFEQYF.

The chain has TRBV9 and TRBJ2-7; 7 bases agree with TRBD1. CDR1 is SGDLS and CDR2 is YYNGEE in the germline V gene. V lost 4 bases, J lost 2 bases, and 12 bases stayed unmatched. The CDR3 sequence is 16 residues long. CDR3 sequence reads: CASSPLRGLPTYEQYF. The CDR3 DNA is TGTGCCAGCAGCCCTTTGAGGGGGCTACCTACCTACGAGCAGTACTTC.

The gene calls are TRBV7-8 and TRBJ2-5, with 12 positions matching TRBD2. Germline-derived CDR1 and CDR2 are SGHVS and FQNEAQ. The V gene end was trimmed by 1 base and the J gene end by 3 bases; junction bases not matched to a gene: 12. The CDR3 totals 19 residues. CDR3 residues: CASSLGRWTLAGGEETQYF. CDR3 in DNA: TGTGCCAGCAGCTTAGGGAGGTGGACACTAGCGGGGGGCGAAGAGACCCAGTACTTC.

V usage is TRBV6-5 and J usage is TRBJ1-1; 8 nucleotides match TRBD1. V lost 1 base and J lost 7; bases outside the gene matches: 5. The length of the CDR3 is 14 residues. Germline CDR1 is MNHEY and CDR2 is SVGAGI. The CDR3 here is CASSYFGTGYEAFF. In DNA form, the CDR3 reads TGTGCCAGCAGTTACTTTGGGACAGGCTATGAAGCTTTCTTT.

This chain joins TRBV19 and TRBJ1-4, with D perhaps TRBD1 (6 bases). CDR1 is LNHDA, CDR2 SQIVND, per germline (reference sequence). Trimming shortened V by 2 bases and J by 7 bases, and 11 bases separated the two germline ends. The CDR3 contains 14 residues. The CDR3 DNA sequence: TGTGCCAGTAGTATACGGGGGGCCACTGAAAAACTGTTTTTT. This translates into CASSIRGATEKLFF.

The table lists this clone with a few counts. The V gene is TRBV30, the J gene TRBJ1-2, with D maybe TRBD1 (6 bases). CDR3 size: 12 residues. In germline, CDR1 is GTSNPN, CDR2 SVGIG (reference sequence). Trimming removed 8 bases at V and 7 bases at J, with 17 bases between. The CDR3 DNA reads TGTGCCGGGACCCGGACAGAGACTGGCTACACCTTC. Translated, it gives CAGTRTETGYTF.

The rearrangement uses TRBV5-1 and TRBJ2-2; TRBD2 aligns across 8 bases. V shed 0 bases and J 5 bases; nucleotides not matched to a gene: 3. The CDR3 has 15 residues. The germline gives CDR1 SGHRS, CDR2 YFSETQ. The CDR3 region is CASSLDSGATGELFF. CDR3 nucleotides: TGCGCCAGCAGCTTGGATAGCGGGGCGACCGGGGAGCTGTTTTTT.

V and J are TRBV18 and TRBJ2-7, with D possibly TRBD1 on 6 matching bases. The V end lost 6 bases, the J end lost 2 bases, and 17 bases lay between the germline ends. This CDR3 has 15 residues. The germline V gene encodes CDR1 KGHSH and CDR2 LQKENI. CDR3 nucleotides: TGTGCCAGCTCTCTCCAGGGGCCGGATACCTACGAGCAGTACTTC. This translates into CASSLQGPDTYEQYF.

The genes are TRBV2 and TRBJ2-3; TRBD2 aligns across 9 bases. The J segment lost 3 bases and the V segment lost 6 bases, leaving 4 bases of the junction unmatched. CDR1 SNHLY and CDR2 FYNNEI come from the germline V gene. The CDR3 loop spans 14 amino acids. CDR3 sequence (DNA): TGTGCCAGCAGCTCGGGACTAGCAACAGATACGCAGTATTTT. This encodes CASSSGLATDTQYF.